This T cell receptor (beta chain) derives from a study of CD8 T cells in Susac syndrome. The authors reverse transcribed roughly 0.5 to 1 ug RNA with random hexamers. TCRdb re-derived calls from the immunoSEQ multiplex PCR reads in MiXCR, one entry per CDR3 protein. This table has some 300,000 distinct CDR3 sequences, around 84% appearing once. The CDR3 is 14 amino acids. The ends were cut back, 2 bases at V and 5 bases at J, with 12 bases in the middle. Germline assignment: CDR1 SNHLY and CDR2 FYNNEI. The chain couples TRBV2 to TRBJ1-1; D is undetermined. Source material: CD8+ T cells from PBMCs. This clonotype originated in a human donor with multiple sclerosis. The CDR3 here is CASSEYRGRTEAFF. The CDR3 DNA sequence: TGTGCCAGCAGTGAATACCGGGGTAGGACTGAAGCTTTCTTT.